Following are 22 T cell receptor beta chains from one sample sequenced in a study of blood T cell repertoires in COVID-19. The data were produced by immunoSEQ multiplex PCR, yet TCRdb's version contains in-frame clones alone and is incomplete. Of around 220,000 clones listed, 80% to 85% were seen once; the top ten hold less than 9.5%. Source material: peripheral blood. The receptors derive from a woman of 80 years or more with COVID-19, enrolled during active disease.

This clone was seen many times. The V call is TRBV11-3, the J call TRBJ2-1; 9 bases match TRBD2. Germline-derived CDR1 and CDR2 are SGHNT and YENEEA. V was pared by 1 base and J by 4 bases, with 8 bases of the junction left unmatched. The CDR3 is 17 amino acids. The CDR3 nucleotides are TGTGCCAGCAGCTTAGCCTCGGGACTAGCCTCATACAATGAGCAGTTCTTC. Its translation: CASSLASGLASYNEQFF. Combining the CDR3 with reference TRBV11-3 and TRBJ2-1 gives the whole variable domain EAGVVQSPRYKIIEKKQPVAFWCNPISGHNTLYWYLQNLGQGPELLIRYENEEAVDDSQLPKDRFSAERLKGVDSTLKIQPAELGDSAVYLCASSLASGLASYNEQFFGPGTRLTVL.

The chain uses TRBV24-1 and TRBJ1-2, with unresolved D. Germline V CDR1 and CDR2: KGHDR, SFDVKD. CDR3 length equals 14 residues. Trimming stripped 4 bases from V and 4 bases from J, with 12 bases between. CDR3 amino acids: CATSERSDFYGYTF. The CDR3 nucleotides read TGTGCCACCAGTGAACGATCGGACTTCTATGGCTACACCTTC.

The rearrangement links TRBV28 to TRBJ1-2, with TRBD1 matching over 7 bases. After removal of 5 bases from V and 4 bases from J, the junction contained 4 bases not matched to a gene. This CDR3 has 13 residues. Germline V gene lookup returns CDR1 MDHEN and CDR2 SYDVKM. Here the CDR3 reads CASSAGTAYGYTF. CDR3 DNA sequence: TGTGCCAGCAGTGCTGGGACAGCCTATGGCTACACCTTC.

The chain couples TRBV28 to TRBJ1-2; D call uncertain. Germline values: CDR1 MDHEN, CDR2 SYDVKM. V shed 9 bases and J shed 4 bases, with 12 bases lying between them. CDR3 length: 12 residues. CDR3 bases: TGTGCCAGTACTGGGAGATTCTATGGCTACACCTTC. Residues: CASTGRFYGYTF.

The genes are TRBV5-1 and TRBJ1-1; no clear D gene. CDR3 length equals 15 residues. CDR1 and CDR2 (germline): SGHRS, YFSETQ. V shed 0 bases and J shed 6 bases, with 15 bases lying between them. The chain's CDR3 is CASSLVGVGRAEAFF. The CDR3 bases are TGCGCCAGCAGCTTGGTCGGGGTTGGGCGCGCTGAAGCTTTCTTT. The full variable domain, rest sourced from reference TRBV5-1 and TRBJ1-1, is KAGVTQTPRYLIKTRGQQVTLSCSPISGHRSVSWYQQTPGQGLQFLFEYFSETQRNKGNFPGRFSGRQFSNSRSEMNVSTLELGDSALYLCASSLVGVGRAEAFFGQGTRLTVV.

The V call is TRBV18, the J call TRBJ1-4; a weak D match, TRBD1 (6 bases). The CDR3 is 15 amino acids. Germline V gives CDR1 KGHSH, CDR2 LQKENI. Trimming left V 4 bases short and J 7 bases short, with 16 bases between. The CDR3 loop is CASSLEAGRGEKLFF. CDR3 DNA sequence: TGTGCCAGCTCACTGGAGGCCGGCAGGGGTGAAAAACTGTTTTTT.

This sequence joins TRBV4-1 and TRBJ2-1; 8 nucleotides agree with TRBD1. Germline V CDR1 and CDR2: MGHRA, YSYEKL. The ends lost 2 bases at V and 5 bases at J; junction bases unmatched: 11. This CDR3 spans 17 amino acids. For the CDR3, the DNA is TGCGCCAGCAGCCAACCACCCCGGACAGGGAGGAACAATGAGCAGTTCTTC. Residues: CASSQPPRTGRNNEQFF.

The chain has TRBV7-2 and TRBJ1-1; possible D gene TRBD1, 5 bases. Germline-derived CDR1 and CDR2 are SGHTA and FQGNSA. V lost 2 bases to trimming and J lost 1 base, with 11 bases between them. The CDR3 length is 15 residues. DNA for the CDR3: TGTGCCAGCAGCTTACTCGGGACTACGAACACTGAAGCTTTCTTT. Translated, it gives CASSLLGTTNTEAFF. Full variable domain (rest looked up from reference TRBV7-2 and TRBJ1-1): GAGVSQSPSNKVTEKGKDVELRCDPISGHTALYWYRQSLGQGLEFLIYFQGNSAPDKSGLPSDRFSAERTGGSVSTLTIQRTQQEDSAVYLCASSLLGTTNTEAFFGQGTRLTVV.

CDR3 loop: CASSKPSRGRQTQYF. DNA of the CDR3: TGTGCCAGCAGCAAACCTTCCAGGGGTAGGCAGACCCAGTACTTC. This chain connects TRBV21-1 to TRBJ2-5; no check of the table's D call, TRBD1, against the DNA was made. TRBV21-1 is a listed pseudogene. This CDR3 contains 15 residues.

This chain connects TRBV7-9 to TRBJ1-1, with 8 bases identical to TRBD1. The junction had 5 bases not matched to a gene; V was cut back by 8 bases and J by 3 bases. CDR3 length: 13 residues. Germline V gene sequence: CDR1 SEHNR, CDR2 FQNEAQ (reference sequence). The CDR3 reads CASGTGGYTEAFF. The CDR3 region has the DNA TGTGCCAGCGGAACAGGGGGTTACACTGAAGCTTTCTTT.

J is TRBJ1-1 and V is TRBV6-5; a weak D match, TRBD1 (6 bases). Per the germline V gene, CDR1 is MNHEY and CDR2 is SVGAGI. The CDR3 runs 14 residues. The germline V and J ends were trimmed by 4 bases and 1 base, with 10 bases remaining between them. CDR3 in amino acids: CASSWDTENTEAFF. The CDR3 DNA reads as TGTGCCAGCAGTTGGGACACCGAGAACACTGAAGCTTTCTTT.

The chain joins TRBV3-1 (or the pseudogene TRBV3-2) to TRBJ2-1; 10 bases map to TRBD2. Germline CDR1 reads LGHDT; CDR2 reads YNNKEL (reference sequence). J was trimmed by 8 bases and V by 4 bases; bases with no gene match: 5. The CDR3 spans 14 residues. The CDR3 DNA reads TGTGCCAGCAGCCTCAGCGGGGGGGCCGATGAGCAGTTCTTC. It yields the protein CASSLSGGADEQFF.

This chain joins TRBV3-1 (or the pseudogene TRBV3-2) and TRBJ2-1, with D possibly TRBD1 on 5 matching bases. The germline V and J ends were trimmed by 1 base and 8 bases, with 15 bases remaining between them. CDR1 and CDR2 (germline): LGHDT, YNNKEL (reference sequence). The CDR3 is 15 amino acids. In nucleotides, the CDR3 is TGTGCCAGCAGCCAAGTCGGCTCCCAGGGCCATGAGCAGTTCTTC. It specifies CASSQVGSQGHEQFF.

This clone was counted once. V and J are TRBV19 and TRBJ1-2; TRBD1 matches 9 bases. Germline V gene sequence: CDR1 LNHDA, CDR2 SQIVND (reference sequence). The V gene end was trimmed by 7 bases and the J gene end by 5 bases; junction bases not matched to a gene: 11. The CDR3 consists of 15 residues. The CDR3, as DNA: TGTGCCAGTACTCCCACCGACAGGGGGAAGTATGGCTACACCTTC. Translation gives CASTPTDRGKYGYTF.

The chain couples TRBV7-4 to TRBJ2-3; 12 nucleotides match TRBD2. The CDR3 covers 17 residues. Trimming took 1 base from V and 1 from J; bases not matched to a gene: 3. Germline CDR1 reads SGHVT; CDR2 reads SQSDAQ. The DNA for the CDR3 is TGTGCCAGCAGCTTAGGCCGACTAGCGGGGGGCACAGATACGCAGTATTTT. It specifies CASSLGRLAGGTDTQYF.

The chain recombines TRBV19 with TRBJ2-7; 9 bases match TRBD2. The ends lost 3 bases at V and 6 bases at J; junction bases unmatched: 6. The germline V gene has CDR1 LNHDA and CDR2 SQIVND (reference sequence). This CDR3 contains 14 residues. Here the CDR3 DNA reads TGTGCCAGTAGTATGATAGCGGGAGCATCCGAGCAGTACTTC. Translating gives CASSMIAGASEQYF.

The chain recombines TRBV7-3 with TRBJ2-3; D not certain. The CDR3 covers 13 residues. V lost 5 bases and J 8 bases, leaving 14 bases between the germline ends. CDR1 is SGHTA and CDR2 is FQGTGA in the germline V gene. The CDR3 coding sequence is TGTGCCAGCAGCCTCACTACCGTCGGTACGCAGTATTTT. As protein: CASSLTTVGTQYF.

The rearrangement links TRBV10-3 to TRBJ1-1; 11 bases fit TRBD1. V gave up 3 bases and J gave up 9 bases; unmatched junction bases: 12. Per the germline V gene, CDR1 is ENHRY and CDR2 is SYGVKD. The length of the CDR3 is 16 residues. The CDR3 DNA sequence: TGTGCCATCAGTGATGTGGCGAGGACAGGGGGCTATAAAGCTTTCTTT. Amino acids: CAISDVARTGGYKAFF.

The gene calls are TRBV3-1 (or the pseudogene TRBV3-2) and TRBJ1-2; D is ambiguous. The V end lost 7 bases, the J end lost 7 bases, and 19 bases lay between the germline ends. The CDR3 sequence is 14 residues long. The germline V gene has CDR1 LGHDT and CDR2 YNNKEL (reference sequence). In nucleotides, the CDR3 is TGTGCCAGCACCCGAGGAGGTACTTGGGTTGGCTACACCTTC. Its translation: CASTRGGTWVGYTF.

This chain connects TRBV11-1 to TRBJ2-5, with TRBD1 matching 7 bases. Losses at the gene ends were 3 bases for V and 5 bases for J; bases not matched to a gene: 3. The CDR3 sequence is 13 residues long. Germline V CDR1 and CDR2: SGHAT, FQDESV (reference sequence). CDR3 bases: TGTGCCAGCAGCTTCTCCAGGGGGGAGACCCAGTACTTC. As protein: CASSFSRGETQYF. Full variable domain (rest looked up from reference TRBV11-1 and TRBJ2-5): EAEVAQSPRYKITEKSQAVAFWCDPISGHATLYWYRQILGQGPELLVQFQDESVVDDSQLPKDRFSAERLKGVDSTLKIQPAELGDSAMYLCASSFSRGETQYFGPGTRLLVL.

The gene calls are TRBV11-2 and TRBJ2-6; D may be TRBD1 (6 bases). The CDR3 has 17 residues. Per germline, CDR1 SGHAT and CDR2 FQNNGV. V dropped 5 bases and J dropped 0 bases, with 14 bases sitting between them. In DNA form, the CDR3 reads TGTGCCAGCAGCCCCCGACAGGAAATCTCTGGGGCCAACGTCCTGACTTTC. Translation gives CASSPRQEISGANVLTF.

The chain carries TRBV5-1 and TRBJ2-1, with a possible D match to TRBD1 (6 bases). The CDR3 runs 16 residues. Looked up from germline, CDR1 is SGHRS and CDR2 is YFSETQ. Trimming took off 4 bases at V and 9 bases at J, with 23 bases between the two ends. In DNA form, the CDR3 reads TGCGCCAGCAGCGTTCCCTCCTTGGGGGCGGGCGGTGAGCAGTTCTTC. Translated, it gives CASSVPSLGAGGEQFF.